This entry is about one T cell receptor (beta chain). The ends lost 5 bases at V and 1 base at J; junction bases unmatched: 7. This CDR3 comprises 16 residues. Germline CDR1 SEHNR, CDR2 FQNEAQ (reference sequence). This record belongs to a study of blood T cell repertoires in COVID-19. For the study at large: In each case, the material was cDNA or gDNA derived from T cells, B-cell-depleted T cells, or PBMCs.

Per the study methods: Amplified reference gene primers provided the basis for estimating nucleated cell counts. The method was immunoSEQ multiplex PCR; TCRdb's version includes in-frame clones alone and lacks a portion of them. V and J calls and clone size are as listed in that table; D and trimming were resolved from the DNA. The profile shows tens of thousands of clones, about nine tenths of them singletons. The receptor's source is a man in his sixties with active COVID-19. The chain employs TRBV7-9 and TRBJ1-1; 10 bases map to TRBD1. Sequencing was done on a sample of peripheral blood. The CDR3 loop reads CASSAGTGDPNTEAFF. CDR3 sequence (DNA): TGTGCCAGCAGCGCAGGGACAGGGGACCCGAACACTGAAGCTTTCTTT.